These 13 T cell receptor beta chains were sequenced from one sample in a study of cytomegalovirus exposure and HLA in healthy donors. Primers included in the PCR were 60 Vbeta and 13 Jbeta primers. The table came from immunoSEQ multiplex PCR; TCRdb's copy has only in-frame clones and leaves some out. The top ten hold around 4.2% of the sample, which has around 120,000 clones, more than 60% seen once. Sequenced sample: PBMCs. These receptors all stem from a middle-aged woman in good health and CMV-seronegative.

This clone was observed once. V and J are TRBV5-1 and TRBJ2-5; perhaps TRBD2 as D (5 bases). This CDR3 contains 16 residues. Trimming shortened V by 4 bases and J by 2 bases, and 18 bases separated the two germline ends. Germline loops: CDR1 SGHRS, CDR2 YFSETQ. Here the CDR3 DNA reads TGCGCCAGCAGCGGTGATACCTGGACTGTACAAGAGACCCAGTACTTC. This codes for CASSGDTWTVQETQYF.

V usage is TRBV7-8 and J usage is TRBJ1-1; the match to TRBD1 covers 8 bases. This CDR3 region has 16 residues. Trimming took 4 bases from V and 7 from J; bases not matched to a gene: 14. Germline CDR1 and CDR2: SGHVS and FQNEAQ. The CDR3 DNA reads as TGTGCCAGCAGCTCAACAGGGGGTCACGATCTTAGTGAAGCTTTCTTT. Translating gives CASSSTGGHDLSEAFF. The variable domain in full, completed from reference TRBV7-8 and TRBJ1-1, reads GAGVSQSPRYKVAKRGQDVALRCDPISGHVSLFWYQQALGQGPEFLTYFQNEAQLDKSGLPSDRFFAERPEGSVSTLKIQRTQQEDSAVYLCASSSTGGHDLSEAFFGQGTRLTVV.

The J gene is TRBJ1-5, the V gene TRBV7-2; 9 positions agree with TRBD1. Trimming removed 5 bases from V and 9 bases from J; junction bases left unmatched: 8. The CDR3 extends over 14 amino acids. CDR1 SGHTA and CDR2 FQGNSA come from the germline V gene. This chain's CDR3 is CASSPGQGLRPQHF. As DNA, the CDR3 is TGTGCCAGCAGCCCTGGACAGGGGTTGCGGCCCCAGCATTTT.

The rearrangement uses TRBV6-4 and TRBJ2-3; D is possibly TRBD1 (5 bases). Germline CDR1 reads MRHNA; CDR2 reads SNTAGT. CDR3 length: 13 residues. V was clipped by 3 bases and J by 4 bases, with 8 bases between them. The CDR3: CASSEGAADTQYF. The CDR3 DNA follows: TGTGCCAGCAGTGAAGGGGCGGCAGATACGCAGTATTTT.

The V and J genes are TRBV7-3 and TRBJ2-1; D unclear. The V gene lost 2 bases and the J gene lost 0 bases, with 8 bases spanning the gap. The CDR3 sequence is 15 residues long. From germline, CDR1 is SGHTA and CDR2 FQGTGA. Here the CDR3 reads CASSLEASSYNEQFF. The CDR3 DNA is TGTGCCAGCAGCTTAGAGGCCAGCTCCTACAATGAGCAGTTCTTC.

This clone turned up a few times. V usage is TRBV5-1 and J usage is TRBJ1-1; D is unresolved. CDR3 length: 14 amino acids. V was trimmed by 2 bases and J by 6 bases, leaving 14 bases between them. CDR1 is SGHRS, CDR2 YFSETQ, per germline. CDR3 DNA sequence: TGCGCCAGCAGCTTACCAGAACAGTCCCCTGAAGCTTTCTTT. Protein: CASSLPEQSPEAFF. Full variable domain (outside the CDR3, taken from reference TRBV5-1 and TRBJ1-1): KAGVTQTPRYLIKTRGQQVTLSCSPISGHRSVSWYQQTPGQGLQFLFEYFSETQRNKGNFPGRFSGRQFSNSRSEMNVSTLELGDSALYLCASSLPEQSPEAFFGQGTRLTVV.

This chain links TRBV5-5 with TRBJ2-5, with D possibly TRBD2 on 5 matching bases. The V gene's germline CDR1 is SGHKS and CDR2 YYEKEE (reference sequence). V lost 0 bases and J lost 7, with 16 bases in between. The CDR3 has 15 amino acids. This CDR3 is CASSLEGALWGTQYF. The CDR3 DNA sequence: TGTGCCAGCAGCTTGGAGGGAGCCCTATGGGGGACCCAGTACTTC.

The chain couples TRBV25-1 to TRBJ2-1, with D perhaps TRBD2 (7 bases). This CDR3 contains 14 residues. V gave up 6 bases and J gave up 6 bases, with 15 bases separating them. Germline assignment: CDR1 MGHDK and CDR2 SYGVNS. CDR3 coding DNA: TGTGCCAGCAGCACTACGAGGGGGGGCAATGAGCAGTTCTTC. Its protein product is CASSTTRGGNEQFF.

The chain joins TRBV6-1 to TRBJ1-4, with a weak D call TRBD1 (5 bases). There are 13 residues in the CDR3. The germline gives CDR1 MNHNS, CDR2 SASEGT. V lost 6 bases, J lost 4 bases, and 9 bases lay in between. CDR3 region: CASRQGNNEKLFF. In DNA, the CDR3 is TGTGCCAGCAGGCAGGGTAATAATGAAAAACTGTTTTTT.

This clone was seen a few times. The chain combines TRBV6-5 with TRBJ2-1; 11 bases align to TRBD2. The germline CDR1 and CDR2 sequences are MNHEY and SVGAGI. Trimming removed 0 bases from V and 8 bases from J; junction bases left unmatched: 6. CDR3 length: 16 amino acids. The CDR3 DNA reads as TGTGCCAGCAGTTACTCGGGGACTAGCGGCCAAGATGAGCAGTTCTTC. This encodes CASSYSGTSGQDEQFF.

The sample holds one count of this clone. This chain links TRBV11-2 with TRBJ2-7; 10 nucleotides line up with TRBD1. After removal of 6 bases from V and 3 bases from J, the junction contained 8 bases not matched to a gene. This CDR3 contains 15 residues. Germline V CDR1 and CDR2: SGHAT, FQNNGV. CDR3 region: CASRKAGTGDYEQYF. DNA for the CDR3: TGTGCCAGCAGGAAAGCCGGGACAGGGGACTACGAGCAGTACTTC.

The V call is TRBV5-1, the J call TRBJ1-5, with a tentative D call TRBD1 (5 bases). Germline CDR1 is SGHRS and CDR2 is YFSETQ. Trimming left V 0 bases short and J 5 bases short, with 12 bases between. The CDR3 has 15 residues. The CDR3 nucleotides are TGCGCCAGCAGCTTGGGTGCAGGGAACGATCAGCCCCAGCATTTT. Translation: CASSLGAGNDQPQHF.

V usage is TRBV25-1 and J usage is TRBJ1-1, with 9 nucleotides matching TRBD1. The germline V gene encodes CDR1 MGHDK and CDR2 SYGVNS. This CDR3 comprises 16 residues. V shed 2 bases, J shed 1 base, and the junction held 5 bases outside the gene matches. CDR3: CASSEPGQGSNTEAFF. The CDR3 nucleotides are TGTGCCAGCAGTGAACCCGGACAGGGGTCGAACACTGAAGCTTTCTTT.